The clone carrying this T cell receptor (beta chain) occurred many times. The antigen is unknown. This sample was taken from a study of T-cell reconstitution after alpha-beta-depleted transplantation in children. Regarding the study as a whole: After transplant, at about two months, alpha-beta T cells were reportedly derived from several hundred expanded graft clones. At the one-year point after transplant, T-cell counts and TCRbeta diversity were found to come mostly from T cells that had been newly produced. The origin of high day-60 TCRbeta diversity in some patients lay in surviving recipient T cells and thymic progenitors.

V lost 9 bases, J lost 5 bases, and 12 bases stayed unmatched. Per germline, CDR1 MDHEN and CDR2 SYDVKM. The CDR3 extends over 16 amino acids. Preparation of the TCRbeta library used unique molecular identifiers. TCRdb re-derived calls from the PCR reads in MiXCR, one entry per CDR3 protein. Among more than 15,000 distinct CDR3 sequences, approximately 5.5% were seen once, and the ten largest hold around 6.9%. This sequence was found in a boy younger than 18 with acute lymphoblastic leukemia, due to receive a stem cell transplant. Specimen: PBMCs, collected before TCRalphabeta/CD19-depleted stem cell transplant. This chain uses TRBV28 with TRBJ2-2; TRBD2 aligns across 10 bases. The CDR3 loop is CASGASGRVGTGELFF. In DNA, the CDR3 is TGTGCCAGTGGGGCTAGCGGGAGAGTAGGAACCGGGGAGCTGTTTTTT.